What follows describes a single T cell receptor beta chain. Its antigen specificity is not known. The input lacks base qualities; no much larger clone sits a single base away. This entry belongs to a study of radiation and T cells in renal cell carcinoma (TCRdb year 2020). As for the study more broadly: In total, roughly 51 samples underwent TCR beta sequencing: about 26 tumors plus 27 peripheral blood samples. In the 45 to 65 samples combined, 4 million to 5 million unique CDR3 nucleotide sequences were found, encoding 2.5 million to 3 million unique CDR3 amino acid sequences. The final blood draw took place at 4 weeks after radiation, the same time as nephrectomy. Results the study describes overall, beyond this receptor: No pretreatment tumor biopsies were available, so the baseline intratumoral presence of clonotypes could not be determined. Effects of radiation dose or scheduling on the TCR repertoire could not be addressed with the single-armed trial design. Dynamics of the blood repertoire were not tracked past 4 weeks after treatment. In blood, the top tumor clonotypes increased between baseline and 2 weeks post-radiation and then shrank by 4 weeks, which suggests that tumor-resident clones expanded only transiently.

The label giving this sample's time point can be read as: blood 4 weeks post-SBRT, at nephrectomy. What the treatment or condition label conveys for this sample: 15 Gy SBRT to primary tumor, nephrectomy 4 weeks later. The samples were obtained from a clinical trial, where primary renal cell carcinomas were treated with 15 Gy stereotactic body radiation therapy and then removed by nephrectomy 4 weeks afterward. Serial peripheral blood from radiation-treated patients was sampled at baseline, 2 weeks and 4 weeks after SBRT to track tumor-enriched clonotypes. Every patient's renal cell carcinoma showed clear cell pathology. Genomic DNA for TCR sequencing was prepared using the QIAamp DNA Blood Mini Kit (Qiagen). The analyses included just those samples that passed every quality control check. Following the manufacturer's recommendations, the immunoSEQ kit was used to generate TCR beta libraries from genomic DNA. To prepare the libraries, a first multiplex PCR with proprietary primers was run, followed by a second PCR that added unique barcodes, and a bead cleanup was done after each round. Each sample batch included a kit-provided positive control reaction and a negative control reaction. The final libraries underwent checking on an Agilent 4200 TapeStation D1000 ScreenTape, volumetric pooling, and quantification by qPCR. Sequencing was performed on an Illumina NextSeq500 using a MidOutput 150-cycle cartridge, with 156 Read1 cycles, 15 Index1 cycles, and the kit custom primers. The pooled library was loaded at 0.75 to 1 pM, with an approximately 21% PhiX control spiked in. From the authors' description of their analysis: Vendor-processed data were analyzed in R, with a clonotype defined as all T cells sharing the same CDR3 nucleotide sequence. For clone abundance analyses, frequencies were normalized to the 10,000 most abundant clones per sample. Public T cell clones, averaging fewer than five per sample, were removed before analysis. Tumor-enriched clonotypes and baseline blood-enriched clonotypes were defined as those with an abundance difference of at least 32-fold between compartments. A beta-binomial differential abundance model was applied to find clonotypes that expanded or contracted between blood time points. The Baroni-Urbani and Buser coefficient was used to measure tumor-blood repertoire similarity, and groups were compared with two-tailed Wilcoxon tests in R. TCRdb's version of the immuneACCESS table is confined to in-frame rearrangements and falls short of the full clone set. An unresolved V gene accounts for under half of the shortfall where checked; the remainder is of unknown origin. The D gene and trimming were derived from the DNA, and the V and J assignments and clone size from that table. This sample holds approximately 90,000 clones; around four fifths were observed only once. The ten most abundant clones make up roughly 8.8% of the sample.

V is cut by 3 bases and J by 3 bases, and the space between the germline ends is 13 bases. CDR3 length: 15 amino acids, cysteine to phenylalanine. Only the CDR3 DNA stays, 45 bases, in frame from base 1. From a lookup of the germline V gene, CDR1 and CDR2 are SGHRS and YFSETQ. The sequence came from a man aged 45-65 years with renal cell carcinoma. The V gene is TRBV5-1 and the J gene is TRBJ1-3; TRBD1 could be the D gene, as 5 bases match. The sample here was blood, taken from a patient whose treatment included radiotherapy and nephrectomy. The nucleotide sequence reads as follows: TGCGCCAGCAGCTCACGGGGAGGGGATGGAAACACCATATATTTT. This is translated as CASSSRGGDGNTIYF.